The 27 T cell receptor beta chains presented below share a single source sample, sequenced in a study of Graves' ophthalmopathy and Graves' hyperthyroidism. Using RNA transcripts, the TCR beta CDR3 regions were amplified. First-round RT-PCR employed HTBI primers, with a second-round multiplex PCR after it. MiXCR, run by TCRdb on the multiplex PCR reads, gives a single entry per CDR3 protein. The data contain roughly 600,000 distinct CDR3 sequences, 35% to 45% of them singletons. Material: peripheral blood or thyroid tissue (not recorded which). Source of these receptors: an adult man with Graves' hyperthyroidism.

For the CDR3, the DNA is TGTGCCTGGGGCAGGGGATACGAGCAGTACTTC. Amino acids: CAWGRGYEQYF. The V call is TRBV30, the J call TRBJ2-7; possibly TRBD1 for D (6 bases). The V end lost 5 bases, the J end lost 4 bases, and 9 bases lay between the germline ends. Germline V lookup: CDR1 GTSNPN, CDR2 SVGIG (reference sequence). The CDR3 sequence is 11 residues long.

The table lists this clonotype with many counts. The chain combines TRBV7-2 with TRBJ2-7; 13 nucleotides agree with TRBD2. Germline CDR1 is SGHTA and CDR2 is FQGNSA. This CDR3 is built from 18 residues. Losses at the gene ends were 4 bases for V and 4 bases for J; bases not matched to a gene: 13. DNA of the CDR3: TGTGCCAGCAGCTCCCTGCCGGGACTAGCGGGACTTGGGTACGAGCAGTACTTC. This sequence encodes CASSSLPGLAGLGYEQYF.

In the case of this clonotype: Mismatch with germline at one junction end may stem from a read error. The V gene is TRBV5-6, the J gene TRBJ2-7; no reliable D call. Germline CDR1 SGHDT, CDR2 YYEEEE. There are 12 residues in the CDR3. The CDR3: CASSLGAVEQCF. CDR3 DNA: TGTGCCAGCAGCTTGGGAGCCGTCGAGCAGTGCTTC.

The rearrangement uses TRBV10-2 and TRBJ1-1; possible D gene TRBD1, 5 bases. Trimming stripped 6 bases from V and 6 bases from J, with 17 bases between. Germline-derived CDR1 and CDR2 are WSHSY and SAAADI. The CDR3 is 14 residues long. The CDR3 DNA sequence: TGCGCCAGCAGGACTGACAGCGGCTCCTCTGAAGCTTTCTTT. Translated, it gives CASRTDSGSSEAFF.

This clonotype was detected ten times or more. The chain uses TRBV15 and TRBJ1-5; no clear D. The germline V gene encodes CDR1 LNHNV and CDR2 YYDKDF (reference sequence). The length of the CDR3 is 12 residues. Trimming removed 0 bases from V and 7 bases from J, with 4 bases in between. The CDR3 loop reads CATSRDSQPQHF. CDR3 coding DNA: TGTGCCACCAGCAGAGATTCCCAGCCCCAGCATTTT.

The chain employs TRBV14 and TRBJ2-7; possibly TRBD1 or TRBD2 for D (5 bases each). Germline loops: CDR1 SGHDN, CDR2 FVKESK. The CDR3 is 14 residues long. Trimming cost V 2 bases and J 13 bases, with 21 bases left between them. CDR3 protein: CASSQIALGTARYF. The CDR3 coding sequence is TGTGCCAGCAGCCAAATCGCGCTAGGGACGGCACGCTACTTC. Drawing the rest from reference TRBV14 and TRBJ2-7, the complete variable domain is EAGVTQFPSHSVIEKGQTVTLRCDPISGHDNLYWYRRVMGKEIKFLLHFVKESKQDESGMPNNRFLAERTGGTYSTLKVQPAELEDSGVYFCASSQIALGTARYFGPGTRLTVT.

In DNA, the CDR3 is TGTGCCAGCAGCACAGGGCGGACTGAAGCTTTCTTT. The encoded protein is CASSTGRTEAFF. V gene TRBV28 combines with J gene TRBJ1-1; a weak D match, TRBD1 (6 bases). The CDR3 loop spans 12 amino acids. Trimming removed 6 bases from V and 5 bases from J, with 10 bases in between. Germline V gene data show CDR1 as MDHEN and CDR2 as SYDVKM.

The chain has TRBV7-9 and TRBJ1-4; D perhaps matches TRBD1 (6 bases). This CDR3 is 11 amino acids long. Germline lookup yields CDR1 SEHNR and CDR2 FQNEAQ (reference sequence). V lost 3 bases and J 13 bases, leaving 9 bases between the germline ends. The CDR3 DNA is TGTGCCAGCAGCTTTGGGACATCACTGTTTTTT. This gives the protein CASSFGTSLFF.

The V call is TRBV15, the J call TRBJ2-3; the D is unclear. V shed 1 base and J shed 6 bases, with 5 bases lying between them. Per the germline V gene, CDR1 is LNHNV and CDR2 is YYDKDF (reference sequence). CDR3 length equals 12 residues. The CDR3 coding sequence is TGTGCCACCAGCAGAGCCAAGGATACGCAGTATTTT. As protein: CATSRAKDTQYF.

The chain carries TRBV29-1 and TRBJ2-3; 8 nucleotides align to TRBD1. With V trimmed by 4 bases and J by 5 bases, 5 bases remained unmatched. The CDR3 runs to 13 residues. Looked up from germline, CDR1 is SQVTM and CDR2 is ANQGSEA. This CDR3 is CSVAGGIGDTQYF. The CDR3 DNA reads TGCAGCGTTGCAGGGGGCATCGGAGATACGCAGTATTTT.

This clonotype was recorded at least ten times. The chain couples TRBV7-2 to TRBJ2-7; TRBD1 matches at 9 bases. Trimming at V came to 5 bases and at J to 6 bases, leaving 11 bases not matched to a gene. CDR1 and CDR2 from the germline V gene are SGHTA and FQGNSA. This CDR3 has 15 amino acids. The CDR3 nucleotides are TGTGCCAGCAGCCGCACAGGGGGCGCCGTCCGCGAGCAGTACTTC. Protein: CASSRTGGAVREQYF. Full variable domain (remainder filled in from reference TRBV7-2 and TRBJ2-7): GAGVSQSPSNKVTEKGKDVELRCDPISGHTALYWYRQSLGQGLEFLIYFQGNSAPDKSGLPSDRFSAERTGGSVSTLTIQRTQQEDSAVYLCASSRTGGAVREQYFGPGTRLTVT.

V usage is TRBV7-9 and J usage is TRBJ1-5; TRBD1 matches at 9 bases. Looked up from germline, CDR1 is SEHNR and CDR2 is FQNEAQ (reference sequence). The CDR3 sequence is 12 residues long. Unmatched junction bases numbered 0, after V lost 5 bases and J lost 7 bases. The CDR3 sequence: CASSGQGQPQHF. CDR3 nucleotides: TGTGCCAGCAGCGGACAGGGGCAGCCCCAGCATTTT. Full variable domain (missing parts from reference TRBV7-9 and TRBJ1-5): DTGVSQNPRHKITKRGQNVTFRCDPISEHNRLYWYRQTLGQGPEFLTYFQNEAQLEKSRLLSDRFSAERPKGSFSTLEIQRTEQGDSAMYLCASSGQGQPQHFGDGTRLSIL.

In this sample, this clonotype turned up a few times. The J gene is TRBJ2-7, the V gene TRBV27; 10 nucleotides align to TRBD1. This CDR3 has 15 residues. V lost 0 bases and J lost 3; bases outside the gene matches: 2. Germline CDR1 is MNHEY and CDR2 is SMNVEV (reference sequence). CDR3 DNA sequence: TGTGCCAGCAGTTTATCCGGACAGGGGGTCTACGAGCAGTACTTC. Translated: CASSLSGQGVYEQYF.

Turning to this clonotype: An end of the junction does not agree with germline; a read error may underlie this. The rearrangement links TRBV2 to TRBJ2-7; either TRBD1 or TRBD2 may fit D (5 bases each). CDR3 length: 13 residues. Germline V lookup: CDR1 SNHLY, CDR2 FYNNEI. Here the CDR3 reads CASRTLGVSEQSF. CDR3 bases: TGTGCCAGCAGGACCCTGGGGGTGAGTGAGCAGTCCTTC.

This clonotype was picked up many times. This chain joins TRBV9 and TRBJ1-5, with D unresolved. The CDR3 sequence is 15 residues long. The germline V gene encodes CDR1 SGDLS and CDR2 YYNGEE. Trimming left V 0 bases short and J 6 bases short, with 13 bases between. This chain's CDR3 is CASSVGVDSIQPQHF. The CDR3 DNA sequence: TGTGCCAGCAGCGTAGGGGTCGATTCTATTCAGCCCCAGCATTTT.

This clonotype occurred many times. The chain couples TRBV2 to TRBJ2-2; tentatively, D is TRBD2 (6 bases). Trimming cost V 7 bases and J 3 bases, with 9 bases left between them. Germline-derived CDR1 and CDR2 are SNHLY and FYNNEI. This CDR3 is built from 13 residues. The CDR3 DNA reads TGTGCCAGCAAAGGAGGGGACACCGGGGAGCTGTTTTTT. Translation: CASKGGDTGELFF. The variable domain in full, with the rest retrieved from reference TRBV2 and TRBJ2-2, is EPEVTQTPSHQVTQMGQEVILRCVPISNHLYFYWYRQILGQKVEFLVSFYNNEISEKSEIFDDQFSVERPDGSNFTLKIRSTKLEDSAMYFCASKGGDTGELFFGEGSRLTVL.

The CDR3 nucleotides read TGTGCCAGCAGTGCCCGGGCGGCCAGGGGGGCCACTAACTATGGCTACACCTTC. This gives the protein CASSARAARGATNYGYTF. The chain employs TRBV2 and TRBJ1-2, with TRBD1 matching 7 bases. J was trimmed by 0 bases and V by 4 bases; bases with no gene match: 14. Germline V gene lookup returns CDR1 SNHLY and CDR2 FYNNEI. The CDR3 is made up of 18 amino acids.

This clonotype was seen more than once but under ten times. The chain uses TRBV7-9 and TRBJ2-1; maybe TRBD2 (6 bases). The length of the CDR3 is 13 residues. Trimming cost V 4 bases and J 9 bases, with 13 bases left between them. The germline gives CDR1 SEHNR, CDR2 FQNEAQ (reference sequence). CDR3 region: CASSSPGSFEQFF. The CDR3, as DNA: TGTGCCAGCAGCTCCCCCGGGAGCTTTGAGCAGTTCTTC.

This rearrangement joins TRBV10-3 to TRBJ2-7; D possibly corresponds to TRBD1 (6 bases). This CDR3 has 15 residues. Deletions cut 0 bases from V and 7 bases from J, with 16 bases between. The germline V gene has CDR1 ENHRY and CDR2 SYGVKD. CDR3 loop: CAISESSDQGNEQYF. CDR3 DNA sequence: TGTGCCATCAGTGAGTCATCCGATCAGGGGAATGAGCAGTACTTC.

In its sample, this clonotype was seen many times. The rearrangement uses TRBV29-1 and TRBJ2-7; D not resolved. The J call may be in error: the DNA end matches TRBJ2-1 better. CDR1 is SQVTM and CDR2 is ANQGSEA in the germline V gene. CDR3 length equals 11 residues. DNA for the CDR3: TGCAGCGTTGAGAATGTTGGTGAGCAGTTCTTC. Translation gives CSVENVGEQFF.

This chain joins TRBV20-1 and TRBJ2-7, with 8 bases matching TRBD1. Trimming removed 5 bases from V and 9 bases from J; junction bases left unmatched: 12. The germline V gene encodes CDR1 DFQATT and CDR2 SNEGSKA (reference sequence). This CDR3 spans 13 amino acids. The CDR3 bases are TGCAGTGCTCTACAGGGGGTAGGGAAAGGGCAGTACTTC. This gives the protein CSALQGVGKGQYF.

This clonotype was seen ten or more times. V is TRBV29-1 and J is TRBJ2-7, with D possibly matching TRBD1 (5 bases). V lost 4 bases, J lost 2 bases, and 12 bases lay in between. Germline CDR1 reads SQVTM; CDR2 reads ANQGSEA. The CDR3 sequence is 13 residues long. CDR3 in amino acids: CSVVRQGPYEQYF. CDR3 DNA: TGCAGCGTTGTCCGTCAGGGTCCCTACGAGCAGTACTTC.

In this sample, this clonotype turned up many times. The J gene is TRBJ2-5, the V gene TRBV12-3 or TRBV12-4, with D tentatively TRBD2 (5 bases). CDR3 length: 16 amino acids. V was pared by 6 bases and J by 2 bases, with 19 bases between. Written as DNA, the CDR3 is TGTGCCAGCAGCCGATCGGACTCCCGCGGACAAGAGACCCAGTACTTC. This sequence encodes CASSRSDSRGQETQYF.

The chain is built from TRBV5-1 and TRBJ2-2; D is unclear. Germline V gives CDR1 SGHRS, CDR2 YFSETQ. V was shortened by 4 bases and J by 0 bases, with 7 bases between the two germline ends. The CDR3 is 14 amino acids. The CDR3 spells CASSPDPNTGELFF. As DNA, the CDR3 is TGCGCCAGCAGCCCAGACCCGAACACCGGGGAGCTGTTTTTT.

Details on this clonotype: Given a much more abundant clone one base away, this may be a read error. The CDR3 nucleotides read TGTGCCAGCATCCGAAGCGGGGGGGCGGATGGCTACACCTTC. Its protein is CASIRSGGADGYTF. This chain connects TRBV12-3 or TRBV12-4 to TRBJ1-2; possibly TRBD1 for D (6 bases). CDR3 length: 14 amino acids. The germline V and J ends were trimmed by 7 bases and 6 bases, with 18 bases remaining between them.

In its sample, this clonotype was seen many times. This chain joins TRBV11-2 and TRBJ2-7; no clear D gene. The CDR3 is 13 amino acids. Looked up from germline, CDR1 is SGHAT and CDR2 is FQNNGV. V was clipped by 3 bases and J by 2 bases, with 8 bases between them. CDR3 protein: CASSFAPTYEQYF. The DNA for the CDR3 is TGTGCCAGCAGCTTCGCGCCGACCTACGAGCAGTACTTC.

This clonotype has a count of ten or more. This rearrangement joins TRBV6-5 to TRBJ1-2, with 9 bases aligning to TRBD1. J lost 5 bases, V lost 7 bases, and 14 bases had no gene match. The CDR3 has 16 residues. From germline, CDR1 is MNHEY and CDR2 SVGAGI. In DNA, the CDR3 is TGTGCCAGCAACCGTCGTATGGGACAGGGACATTATGGCTACACCTTC. Its translation is CASNRRMGQGHYGYTF.